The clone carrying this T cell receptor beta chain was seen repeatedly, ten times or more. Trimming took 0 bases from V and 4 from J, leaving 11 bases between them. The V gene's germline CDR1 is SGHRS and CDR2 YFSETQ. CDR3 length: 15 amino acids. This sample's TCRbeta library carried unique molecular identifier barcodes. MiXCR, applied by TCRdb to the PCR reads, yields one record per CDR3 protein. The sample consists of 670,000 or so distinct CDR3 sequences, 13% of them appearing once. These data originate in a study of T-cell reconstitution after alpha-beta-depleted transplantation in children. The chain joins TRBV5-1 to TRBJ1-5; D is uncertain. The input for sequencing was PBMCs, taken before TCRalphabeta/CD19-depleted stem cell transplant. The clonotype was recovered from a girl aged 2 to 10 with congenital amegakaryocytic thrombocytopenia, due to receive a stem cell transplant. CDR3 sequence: CASSLDGRHNQPQHF. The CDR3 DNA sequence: TGCGCCAGCAGCTTGGACGGCAGGCATAATCAGCCCCAGCATTTT.